The 20 T cell receptor beta chains below all came from one sample that was sequenced in a study of T cell clones after liver transplantation. Profiled with immunoSEQ multiplex PCR; TCRdb holds only in-frame clones, not every one. The sample records some 75,000 clones, approximately 80% being singletons. Source: CD4+ T cells from blood, taken before liver transplant. These receptors all stem from a human donor who received a liver transplant.

The CDR3 DNA reads TGCGCCAGCAGCCAGGGAGGGGACACAGATACGCAGTATTTT. Its translation is CASSQGGDTDTQYF. This chain links TRBV5-1 with TRBJ2-3; the match to TRBD2 covers 7 bases. CDR3 length: 14 amino acids. J lost 2 bases, V lost 4 bases, and 4 bases had no gene match. Germline values: CDR1 SGHRS, CDR2 YFSETQ.

The chain uses TRBV7-8 and TRBJ2-5; 7 positions agree with TRBD2. Germline V gives CDR1 SGHVS, CDR2 FQNEAQ. The J segment lost 4 bases and the V segment lost 4 bases, leaving 6 bases of the junction unmatched. The CDR3 has 14 residues. The CDR3 loop is CASSWAGARETQYF. For the CDR3, the DNA is TGTGCCAGCAGCTGGGCGGGAGCACGAGAGACCCAGTACTTC.

This chain uses TRBV6-5 with TRBJ2-2; unclear D gene. This CDR3 is built from 12 residues. Germline-derived CDR1 and CDR2 are MNHEY and SVGAGI. Trimming took 5 bases from V and 8 from J, leaving 9 bases between them. The CDR3 DNA follows: TGTGCCAGCAGTAATCACGGGGGGGAGCTGTTTTTT. This codes for CASSNHGGELFF.

This chain connects TRBV5-8 to TRBJ2-3, with TRBD2 matching over 10 bases. The length of the CDR3 is 15 residues. CDR1 is SGHTS, CDR2 YDEGEE, per germline. V was clipped by 4 bases and J by 6 bases; unmatched bases: 8. Here the CDR3 DNA reads TGTGCCAGCAGCCTACTAGCGGGGCCCTTGGATACGCAGTATTTT. It translates to CASSLLAGPLDTQYF.

The rearrangement uses TRBV6-5 and TRBJ1-2; possible D gene TRBD1, 5 bases. CDR1 and CDR2 from the germline V gene are MNHEY and SVGAGI. V was clipped by 6 bases and J by 2 bases, with 10 bases between them. This CDR3 is 13 amino acids long. The DNA of the CDR3 is TGTGCCAGCAGGATAAGACAGAACTATGGCTACACCTTC. Amino acid sequence: CASRIRQNYGYTF.

The rearrangement links TRBV9 to TRBJ1-5, with D tentatively TRBD1 (5 bases). Germline V CDR1 and CDR2: SGDLS, YYNGEE. This CDR3 spans 15 amino acids. Trimming left V 0 bases short and J 5 bases short, with 12 bases between. In DNA form, the CDR3 reads TGTGCCAGCAGCGTAGATGGGACCAGCGATCAGCCCCAGCATTTT. It specifies CASSVDGTSDQPQHF.

The chain couples TRBV5-1 to TRBJ1-3; 7 nucleotides line up with TRBD1. From germline, CDR1 is SGHRS and CDR2 YFSETQ. The trim removed 4 bases at V and 2 bases at J, leaving 3 bases unmatched. This CDR3 region has 14 residues. This CDR3 is CASSLTGAGNTIYF. The CDR3 DNA follows: TGCGCCAGCAGCCTAACAGGGGCTGGAAACACCATATATTTT.

The rearrangement uses TRBV7-9 and TRBJ1-2; D is possibly TRBD1 (5 bases). Germline values: CDR1 SEHNR, CDR2 FQNEAQ (reference sequence). V was cut by 5 bases and J by 3 bases, with 10 bases left in between. The CDR3 totals 13 residues. CDR3 DNA: TGTGCCAGCAGCCCACAGGAGTACTATGGCTACACCTTC. Its protein product is CASSPQEYYGYTF.

This clone was recorded only once. The rearrangement joins TRBV27 to TRBJ2-4; 8 nucleotides line up with TRBD1. This CDR3 comprises 17 residues. The germline V gene has CDR1 MNHEY and CDR2 SMNVEV (reference sequence). The junction had 12 bases not matched to a gene; V was cut back by 4 bases and J by 4 bases. The CDR3 reads CASSWGRGPLSKNIQYF. The CDR3 nucleotides are TGTGCCAGCAGTTGGGGCAGGGGGCCTCTCTCAAAAAACATTCAGTACTTC.

The genes are TRBV5-1 and TRBJ2-3; maybe TRBD2 (6 bases). This CDR3 has 16 residues. The V and J ends lost 3 bases and 1 base respectively, with 15 bases between them. Germline assignment: CDR1 SGHRS and CDR2 YFSETQ. CDR3 coding DNA: TGCGCCAGCAGCTCCTCAGGGACTTTAGGCACAGATACGCAGTATTTT. This codes for CASSSSGTLGTDTQYF.

The CDR3 DNA sequence: TGTGCCAGCAGCAACCCCTACAGGGGAAGGGGCACCGGGGAGCTGTTTTTT. Encoded protein: CASSNPYRGRGTGELFF. This chain links TRBV4-2 with TRBJ2-2; 7 positions agree with TRBD1. There are 17 residues in the CDR3. Trimming removed 5 bases from V and 4 bases from J; junction bases left unmatched: 13. Germline V gene sequence: CDR1 LGHNA, CDR2 YNFKEQ.

This clone was detected only a few times. The genes are TRBV18 and TRBJ1-1; D possibly corresponds to TRBD1 (6 bases). The germline V gene has CDR1 KGHSH and CDR2 LQKENI. Between the trimmed V and J ends, which lost 6 bases and 5 bases, there was a span of 22 bases. The CDR3 covers 16 residues. The CDR3 protein is CASSPTMAGAGTEAFF. As DNA, the CDR3 is TGTGCCAGCTCGCCCACAATGGCAGGGGCGGGAACTGAAGCTTTCTTT.

This chain uses TRBV4-3 with TRBJ2-1; the match to TRBD2 covers 10 bases. Germline V gene sequence: CDR1 LGHNA, CDR2 YSLEER. This CDR3 has 17 amino acids. V dropped 0 bases and J dropped 8; count of bases not matched to a gene: 10. The CDR3 loop is CASSQDTRSGRAHEQFF. The CDR3 coding sequence is TGCGCCAGCAGCCAAGATACTAGAAGCGGGAGGGCCCATGAGCAGTTCTTC.

This chain joins TRBV5-6 and TRBJ2-7; D remains unclear. Between the trimmed V and J ends, which lost 4 bases and 0 bases, there was a span of 17 bases. The CDR3 totals 16 residues. Germline V lookup: CDR1 SGHDT, CDR2 YYEEEE. CDR3 coding DNA: TGTGCCAGCAGCGGGTATCCTGACACACGCTCCTACGAGCAGTACTTC. Its translation is CASSGYPDTRSYEQYF.

V and J are TRBV28 and TRBJ1-4; D is unresolved. The V and J ends lost 6 bases and 16 bases respectively, with 21 bases between them. The CDR3 extends over 13 amino acids. CDR1 is MDHEN, CDR2 SYDVKM, per germline. The CDR3 DNA reads as TGTGCCAGCAGGGAAGGTCCGGTCCAGATAGAGTTTTTT. Amino acid sequence: CASREGPVQIEFF.

The chain has TRBV28 and TRBJ2-7; 8 nucleotides match TRBD1. CDR3 length equals 14 residues. Germline V gene lookup returns CDR1 MDHEN and CDR2 SYDVKM. V gave up 6 bases and J gave up 8 bases; unmatched junction bases: 12. This CDR3 reads CASRPGTGPSQQYF. Written as DNA, the CDR3 is TGTGCCAGCAGGCCGGGGACAGGTCCTTCTCAGCAGTACTTC.

A remark on this clone: At one boundary the junction diverges from the germline segment, which might be a read error. The gene calls are TRBV6-1 and TRBJ2-7; D gene ambiguous. CDR1 and CDR2 (germline): MNHNS, SASEGT. This CDR3 contains 14 residues. For the CDR3, the DNA is TGTGCCAGCGGTGACTCCCTAGGAATTTGGGAGCAGTACTTC. This sequence encodes CASGDSLGIWEQYF.

In DNA, the CDR3 is TGTGCCAGCAGCCAAGGGGGTAGTCATGAAAAACTGTTTTTT. It yields the protein CASSQGGSHEKLFF. V and J are TRBV9 and TRBJ1-4; the D gene is possibly TRBD1 (6 bases). Germline lookup yields CDR1 SGDLS and CDR2 YYNGEE. V was pared by 4 bases and J by 6 bases, with 13 bases between. The length of the CDR3 is 14 residues.

V usage is TRBV28 and J usage is TRBJ2-7; 9 positions agree with TRBD2. The CDR3 spans 15 residues. The trim removed 2 bases at V and 1 base at J, leaving 3 bases unmatched. The germline V gene has CDR1 MDHEN and CDR2 SYDVKM. The DNA for the CDR3 is TGTGCCAGCAGTTTACTACTAGCGGGTTCCTACGAGCAGTACTTC. This sequence encodes CASSLLLAGSYEQYF.

V is TRBV6-1 and J is TRBJ1-2; 8 bases fit TRBD1. Germline CDR1 reads MNHNS; CDR2 reads SASEGT. This CDR3 comprises 16 residues. V shed 4 bases, J shed 3 bases, and the junction held 10 bases outside the gene matches. The CDR3 coding sequence is TGTGCCAGCAGTGCATCCCAGGGGGCTGGGGACTATGGCTACACCTTC. Residues: CASSASQGAGDYGYTF.